The present T cell receptor beta chain was sequenced within a study of blood T cell repertoires in COVID-19. The data were produced by immunoSEQ multiplex PCR, yet TCRdb's version contains in-frame clones alone and is incomplete. The sample yields some 48,000 clones, roughly nine tenths seen once. CDR3 length: 16 amino acids. Germline CDR1 LGHNA, CDR2 YNFKEQ. Trimming stripped 0 bases from V and 5 bases from J, with 16 bases between. This chain connects TRBV4-2 to TRBJ1-2, with D possibly being TRBD1 (5 bases). The sequenced sample was peripheral blood. The receptor comes from an elderly woman with acute or convalescent COVID-19. The DNA for the CDR3 is TGTGCCAGCAGCCAAGATAGGGGAGGGTTCGTGTATGGCTACACCTTC. Its protein product is CASSQDRGGFVYGYTF.